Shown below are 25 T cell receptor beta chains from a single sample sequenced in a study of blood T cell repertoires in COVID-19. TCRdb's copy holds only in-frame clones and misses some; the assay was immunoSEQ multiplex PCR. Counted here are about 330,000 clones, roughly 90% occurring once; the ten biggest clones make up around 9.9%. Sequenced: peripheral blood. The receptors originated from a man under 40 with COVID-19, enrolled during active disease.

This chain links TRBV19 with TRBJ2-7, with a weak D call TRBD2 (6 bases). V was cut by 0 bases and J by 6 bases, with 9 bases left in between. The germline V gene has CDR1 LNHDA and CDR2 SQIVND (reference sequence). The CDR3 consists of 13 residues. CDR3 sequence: CASSIEGGREQYF. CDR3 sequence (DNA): TGTGCCAGTAGTATAGAAGGAGGGCGCGAGCAGTACTTC.

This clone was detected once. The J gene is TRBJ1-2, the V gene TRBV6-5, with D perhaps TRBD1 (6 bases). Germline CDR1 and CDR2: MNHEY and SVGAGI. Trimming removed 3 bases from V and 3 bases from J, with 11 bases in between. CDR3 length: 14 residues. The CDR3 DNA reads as TGTGCCAGCAGTTATACGACAGGCGACTATGGCTACACCTTC. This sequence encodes CASSYTTGDYGYTF.

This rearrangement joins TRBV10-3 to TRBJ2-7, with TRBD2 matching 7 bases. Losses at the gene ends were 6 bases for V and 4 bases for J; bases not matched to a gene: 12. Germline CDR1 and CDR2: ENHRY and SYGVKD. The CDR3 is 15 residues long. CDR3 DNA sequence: TGTGCCATCAGAGACATATCGGGACTACCATACGAGCAGTACTTC. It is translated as CAIRDISGLPYEQYF.

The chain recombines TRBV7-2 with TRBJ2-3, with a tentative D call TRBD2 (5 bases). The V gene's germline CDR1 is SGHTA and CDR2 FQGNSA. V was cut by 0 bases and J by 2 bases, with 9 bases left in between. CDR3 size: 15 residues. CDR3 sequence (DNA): TGTGCCAGCAGCTTAGCCGGACTCATCACAGATACGCAGTATTTT. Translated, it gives CASSLAGLITDTQYF.

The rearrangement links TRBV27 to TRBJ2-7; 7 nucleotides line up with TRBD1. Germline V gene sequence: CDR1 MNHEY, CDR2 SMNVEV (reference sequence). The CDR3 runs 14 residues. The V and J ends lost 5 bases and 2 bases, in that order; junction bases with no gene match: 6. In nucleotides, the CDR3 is TGTGCCAGCAGTATAAGGACAGGACCCTACGAGCAGTACTTC. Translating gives CASSIRTGPYEQYF.

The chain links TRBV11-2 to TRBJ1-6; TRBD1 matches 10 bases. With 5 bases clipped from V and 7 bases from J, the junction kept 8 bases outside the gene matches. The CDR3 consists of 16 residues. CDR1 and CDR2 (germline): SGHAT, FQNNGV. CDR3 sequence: CASSRGTGERNSPLHF. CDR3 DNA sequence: TGTGCCAGCAGCAGGGGGACAGGGGAGAGAAATTCACCCCTCCACTTT.

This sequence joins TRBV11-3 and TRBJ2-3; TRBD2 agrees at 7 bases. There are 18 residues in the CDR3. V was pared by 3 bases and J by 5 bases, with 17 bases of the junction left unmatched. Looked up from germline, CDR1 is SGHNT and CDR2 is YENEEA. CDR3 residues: CASSFGLYSAGRGDTQYF. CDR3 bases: TGTGCCAGCAGCTTCGGCTTATATTCGGCGGGGAGGGGAGATACGCAGTATTTT.

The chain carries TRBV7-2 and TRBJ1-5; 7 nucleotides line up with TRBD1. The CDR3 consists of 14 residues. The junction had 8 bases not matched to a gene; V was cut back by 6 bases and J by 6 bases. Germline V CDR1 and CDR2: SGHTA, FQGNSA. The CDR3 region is CASSFDREGQPQHF. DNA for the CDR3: TGTGCCAGCAGTTTCGACAGGGAAGGTCAGCCCCAGCATTTT.

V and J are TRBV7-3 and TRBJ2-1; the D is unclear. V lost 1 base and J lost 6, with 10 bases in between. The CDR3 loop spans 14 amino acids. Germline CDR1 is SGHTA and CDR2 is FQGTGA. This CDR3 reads CASSLMRPPNEQFF. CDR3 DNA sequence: TGTGCCAGCAGCTTAATGCGGCCACCCAATGAGCAGTTCTTC.

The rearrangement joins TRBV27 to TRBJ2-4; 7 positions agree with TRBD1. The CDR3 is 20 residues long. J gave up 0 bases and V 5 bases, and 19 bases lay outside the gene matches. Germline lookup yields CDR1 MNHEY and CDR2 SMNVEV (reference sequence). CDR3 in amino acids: CASSHLTGNKGILAKNIQYF. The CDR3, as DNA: TGTGCCAGCAGTCACCTGACAGGGAATAAGGGGATATTAGCCAAAAACATTCAGTACTTC.

CDR3 coding DNA: TGTGCTAGTGGTTTGGTGGCTGCATACACTGAAGCTTTCTTT. Its translation is CASGLVAAYTEAFF. This chain uses TRBV12-5 with TRBJ1-1; D gene uncertain. Trimming stripped 0 bases from V and 3 bases from J, with 8 bases between. The CDR3 runs 14 residues. Germline-derived CDR1 and CDR2 are LGHNT and FRNRAP. The full variable domain, in which reference TRBV12-5 and TRBJ1-1 provide the parts outside the CDR3, is DARVTQTPRHKVTEMGQEVTMRCQPILGHNTVFWYRQTMMQGLELLAYFRNRAPLDDSGMPKDRFSAEMPDATLATLKIQPSEPRDSAVYFCASGLVAAYTEAFFGQGTRLTVV.

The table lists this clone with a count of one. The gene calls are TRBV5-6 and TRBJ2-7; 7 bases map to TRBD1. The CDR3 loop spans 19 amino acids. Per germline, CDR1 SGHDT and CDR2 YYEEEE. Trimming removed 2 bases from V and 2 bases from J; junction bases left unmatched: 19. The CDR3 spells CASSFGLGQVSTITYEQYF. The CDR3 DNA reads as TGTGCCAGCAGCTTTGGGCTTGGACAGGTTTCGACTATTACCTACGAGCAGTACTTC.

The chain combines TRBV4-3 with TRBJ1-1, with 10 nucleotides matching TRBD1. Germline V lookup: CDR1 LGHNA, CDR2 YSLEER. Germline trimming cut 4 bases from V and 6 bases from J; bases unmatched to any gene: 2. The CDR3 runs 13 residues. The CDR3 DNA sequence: TGCGCCAGCAGCCGCGGACAGGGGGCTGAAGCTTTCTTT. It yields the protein CASSRGQGAEAFF.

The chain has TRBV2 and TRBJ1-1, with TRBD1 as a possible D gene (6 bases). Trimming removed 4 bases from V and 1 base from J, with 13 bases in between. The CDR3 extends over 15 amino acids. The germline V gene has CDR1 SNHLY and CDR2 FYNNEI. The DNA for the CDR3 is TGTGCCAGCAGTGTGGGCCCGGACAGGAACACTGAAGCTTTCTTT. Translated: CASSVGPDRNTEAFF.

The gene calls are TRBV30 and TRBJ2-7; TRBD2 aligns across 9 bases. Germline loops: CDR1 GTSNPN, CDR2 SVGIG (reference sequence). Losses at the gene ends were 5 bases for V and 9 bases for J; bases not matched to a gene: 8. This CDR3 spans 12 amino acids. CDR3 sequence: CAWDQGLALQYF. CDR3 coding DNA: TGTGCCTGGGACCAAGGACTAGCGTTGCAGTACTTC. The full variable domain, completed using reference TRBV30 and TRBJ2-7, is SQTIHQWPATLVQPVGSPLSLECTVEGTSNPNLYWYRQAAGRGLQLLFYSVGIGQISSEVPQNLSASRPQDRQFILSSKKLLLSDSGFYLCAWDQGLALQYFGPGTRLTVT.

For the CDR3, the DNA is TGTGCCAGCAGCGCTACGACAGGGGGTGAAAAACTGTTTTTT. Translation gives CASSATTGGEKLFF. The rearrangement joins TRBV9 to TRBJ1-4; TRBD1 matches at 9 bases. The length of the CDR3 is 14 residues. Germline V gene lookup returns CDR1 SGDLS and CDR2 YYNGEE. The junction had 4 bases not matched to a gene; V was cut back by 3 bases and J by 7 bases.

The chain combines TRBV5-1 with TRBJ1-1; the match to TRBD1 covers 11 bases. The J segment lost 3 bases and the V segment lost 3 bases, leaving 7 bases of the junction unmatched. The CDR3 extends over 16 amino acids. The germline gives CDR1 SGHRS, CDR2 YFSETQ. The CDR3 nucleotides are TGCGCCAGCAGCTGGACCATGGGACAGGGGGACACTGAAGCTTTCTTT. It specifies CASSWTMGQGDTEAFF.

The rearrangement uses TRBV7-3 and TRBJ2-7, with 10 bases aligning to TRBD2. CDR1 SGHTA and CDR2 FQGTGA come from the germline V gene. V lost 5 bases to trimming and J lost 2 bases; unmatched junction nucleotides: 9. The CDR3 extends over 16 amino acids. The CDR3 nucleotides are TGTGCCAGCAGCGAAGTTCCGGGACTAGCGACCTACGAGCAGTACTTC. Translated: CASSEVPGLATYEQYF. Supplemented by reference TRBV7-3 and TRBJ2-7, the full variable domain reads GAGVSQTPSNKVTEKGKYVELRCDPISGHTALYWYRQSLGQGPEFLIYFQGTGAADDSGLPNDRFFAVRPEGSVSTLKIQRTERGDSAVYLCASSEVPGLATYEQYFGPGTRLTVT.

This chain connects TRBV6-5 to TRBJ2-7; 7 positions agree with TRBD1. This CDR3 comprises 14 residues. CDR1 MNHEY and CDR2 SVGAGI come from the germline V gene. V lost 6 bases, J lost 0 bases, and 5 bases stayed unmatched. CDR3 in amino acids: CASRYGDSSYEQYF. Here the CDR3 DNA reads TGTGCCAGCAGGTATGGGGACAGCTCCTACGAGCAGTACTTC.

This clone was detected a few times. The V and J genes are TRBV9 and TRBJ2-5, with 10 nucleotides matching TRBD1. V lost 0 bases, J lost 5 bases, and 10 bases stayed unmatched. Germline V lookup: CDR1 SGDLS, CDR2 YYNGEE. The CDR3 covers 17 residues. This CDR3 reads CASSVGQGAQVEETQYF. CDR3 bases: TGTGCCAGCAGCGTAGGACAGGGGGCGCAAGTAGAGGAGACCCAGTACTTC.

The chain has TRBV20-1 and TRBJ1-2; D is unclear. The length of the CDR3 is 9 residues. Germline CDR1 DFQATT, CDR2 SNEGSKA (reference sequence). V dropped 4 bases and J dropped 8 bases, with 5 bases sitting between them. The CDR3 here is CSAIPGYTF. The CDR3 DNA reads TGCAGTGCTATCCCGGGCTACACCTTC.

Here the CDR3 DNA reads TGCGCCAGCAGCCAGAGGGGGGGCCCCTACGAGCAGTACTTC. This codes for CASSQRGGPYEQYF. V gene TRBV4-1 combines with J gene TRBJ2-7; weak D call: TRBD2 (7 bases). CDR1 is MGHRA, CDR2 YSYEKL, per germline. The CDR3 covers 14 residues. Between the trimmed V and J ends, which lost 3 bases and 2 bases, there was a span of 11 bases.

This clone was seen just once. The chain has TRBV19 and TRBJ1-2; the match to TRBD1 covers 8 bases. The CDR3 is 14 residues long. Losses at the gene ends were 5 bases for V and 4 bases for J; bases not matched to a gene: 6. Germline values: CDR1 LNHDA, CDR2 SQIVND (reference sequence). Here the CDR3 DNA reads TGTGCCAGTAGTCCCTGGACAGGGTCCTATGGCTACACCTTC. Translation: CASSPWTGSYGYTF.

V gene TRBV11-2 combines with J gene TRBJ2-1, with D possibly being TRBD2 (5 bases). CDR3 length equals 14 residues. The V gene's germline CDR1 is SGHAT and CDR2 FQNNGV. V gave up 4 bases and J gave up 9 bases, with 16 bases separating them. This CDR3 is CASSYSTLGGEQFF. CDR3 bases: TGTGCCAGCAGCTACTCCACCCTAGGAGGTGAGCAGTTCTTC.

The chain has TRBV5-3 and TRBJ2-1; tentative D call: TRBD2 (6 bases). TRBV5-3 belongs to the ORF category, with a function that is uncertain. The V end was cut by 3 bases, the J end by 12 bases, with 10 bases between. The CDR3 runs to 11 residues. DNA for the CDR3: TGTGCCAGAAGCTCGGGGGACTTGCAGTTCTTC. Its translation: CARSSGDLQFF.